This T cell receptor beta chain originates from a study of blood T cell repertoires in COVID-19. The protocol was immunoSEQ multiplex PCR, while the TCRdb copy is restricted to in-frame clones and leaves out a portion. The sample has under 300,000 clones; around 85% are singletons. The V and J ends lost 8 bases and 4 bases respectively, with 12 bases between them. The CDR3 contains 12 residues. CDR1 and CDR2 (germline): SGDLS, YYNGEE. The study recruited people aged 18 to 89 years across 20 to 30 US areas. The sequence was collected from a woman between 45 and 60 years old who had recovered from COVID-19. The chain is built from TRBV9 and TRBJ1-1, with D perhaps TRBD1 (5 bases). Sample: PBMCs or T cells enriched from blood (not recorded which). CDR3 residues: CASLGRLTEAFF. CDR3 sequence (DNA): TGTGCCAGTCTGGGGCGTCTCACTGAAGCTTTCTTT.